This is a list of T cell receptor beta chains from one sample in a study of beta chain features in type 1 diabetes. Method: immunoSEQ multiplex PCR; TCRdb's copy keeps in-frame clones and lacks some. The table shows 600,000 to 700,000 clones, with over 10% occurring only once. Source material: naive CD4+ T cells from blood. The receptors were sampled from a young man with type 1 diabetes. CDR3s include the opening cysteine and the closing phenylalanine or tryptophan. Fields, in order: clone size, V gene, J gene, D gene, CDR3 DNA, CDR3 protein. A D gene is named only where the DNA matches it firmly. Size is stated for part of the rows, as once, few or many counts, or as a class when the clone is expanded.

clone_size: few
v_call: TRBV4-3
j_call: TRBJ2-1
d_call: TRBD2
cdr3_nt: TGCGCCAGCAGCCAACAGGCTAGCGGGGTGTGGTACAATGAGCAGTTCTTC
cdr3_aa: CASSQQASGVWYNEQFF

clone_size: few
v_call: TRBV6-5
j_call: TRBJ2-7
d_call: .
cdr3_nt: TGTGCCACTGAGGGGGGGGCCGACGAGCAGTACTTC
cdr3_aa: CATEGGADEQYF

clone_size: .
v_call: TRBV15
j_call: TRBJ1-3
d_call: TRBD1
cdr3_nt: TGTGCCACCAGCAGAGATTGGGACAGTTCTGGAAACACCATATATTTT
cdr3_aa: CATSRDWDSSGNTIYF

clone_size: .
v_call: TRBV9
j_call: TRBJ1-4
d_call: .
cdr3_nt: TGTGCCAGCAGCCCGGGCTGGGGAGGTGAAAAACTGTTTTTT
cdr3_aa: CASSPGWGGEKLFF

clone_size: few
v_call: TRBV6-5
j_call: TRBJ2-2
d_call: TRBD1
cdr3_nt: TGTGCCAGCAGATTTGGGACAGGACCCACCGGGGAGCTGTTTTTT
cdr3_aa: CASRFGTGPTGELFF

clone_size: few
v_call: TRBV18
j_call: TRBJ2-3
d_call: TRBD1
cdr3_nt: TGTGCCAGCTCACGACAGGGCGCAGATACGCAGTATTTT
cdr3_aa: CASSRQGADTQYF

clone_size: .
v_call: TRBV30
j_call: TRBJ1-4
d_call: .
cdr3_nt: TGTGCCTGGAGTGTAGCGGGGTCGGGTGAAAAACTGTTTTTT
cdr3_aa: CAWSVAGSGEKLFF

clone_size: few
v_call: TRBV15
j_call: TRBJ2-5
d_call: .
cdr3_nt: TGTGCCACCAGCAGAGATCGGACCCGCGTGGGTGAGACCCAGTACTTC
cdr3_aa: CATSRDRTRVGETQYF

clone_size: few
v_call: TRBV18
j_call: TRBJ1-3
d_call: .
cdr3_nt: TGTGCCAGCTCACCACCGTCTGTCAGTCAAGGAAACACCATATATTTT
cdr3_aa: CASSPPSVSQGNTIYF

clone_size: .
v_call: TRBV15
j_call: TRBJ2-7
d_call: .
cdr3_nt: TGTGCCACCAGCAGAGGTCCGGATAGCTCCTACGAGCAGTACTTC
cdr3_aa: CATSRGPDSSYEQYF

clone_size: .
v_call: TRBV11-2
j_call: TRBJ2-4
d_call: .
cdr3_nt: TGTGCCAGCAGCTTAGTGGGAAACATTCAGTACTTC
cdr3_aa: CASSLVGNIQYF

clone_size: .
v_call: TRBV10-3
j_call: TRBJ1-1
d_call: .
cdr3_nt: TGTGCCATCACCGGAGGAGGGTCCGAAGCTTTCTTT
cdr3_aa: CAITGGGSEAFF

clone_size: .
v_call: TRBV7-9
j_call: TRBJ2-7
d_call: .
cdr3_nt: TGTGCCAGCAGCTCGAGGGTTACCCACGAGCAGTACTTC
cdr3_aa: CASSSRVTHEQYF

clone_size: .
v_call: TRBV29-1
j_call: TRBJ1-2
d_call: TRBD1
cdr3_nt: TGCAGCGTTGAATACAGGGGAAAAGGGAATGGCTACACCTTC
cdr3_aa: CSVEYRGKGNGYTF

clone_size: few
v_call: TRBV30
j_call: TRBJ2-3
d_call: .
cdr3_nt: TGTGCCTGGAGTGTTCAATCAGATACGCAGTATTTT
cdr3_aa: CAWSVQSDTQYF

clone_size: .
v_call: TRBV7-2
j_call: TRBJ1-2
d_call: .
cdr3_nt: TGTGCCAGCAGTGGGGGAATCTCCTTCGGCTACACCTTC
cdr3_aa: CASSGGISFGYTF

clone_size: .
v_call: TRBV4-2
j_call: TRBJ1-5
d_call: .
cdr3_nt: TGTGCCAGCAGCCAAGATGGTAGCTACAATCAGCCCCAGCATTTT
cdr3_aa: CASSQDGSYNQPQHF

clone_size: few
v_call: TRBV9
j_call: TRBJ1-5
d_call: TRBD1
cdr3_nt: TGTGCCAGCAGCCCAGGGACAGGGGGCAATCAGCCCCAGCATTTT
cdr3_aa: CASSPGTGGNQPQHF

clone_size: once
v_call: TRBV6-5
j_call: TRBJ1-1
d_call: .
cdr3_nt: TGTGCCAGCAGACTCAACCCTGCGTCGAACACTGGAGCTTTCTTT
cdr3_aa: CASRLNPASNTGAFF

clone_size: .
v_call: TRBV9
j_call: TRBJ2-5
d_call: TRBD1
cdr3_nt: TGTGCCAGCAGCGCAACAGGGGGCAGAGAGACCCAGTACTTC
cdr3_aa: CASSATGGRETQYF

clone_size: .
v_call: TRBV9
j_call: TRBJ1-1
d_call: .
cdr3_nt: TGTGCCAGCAGCCGTACTGGGGGCCAGAACACTGAAGCTTTCTTT
cdr3_aa: CASSRTGGQNTEAFF

clone_size: few
v_call: TRBV7-2
j_call: TRBJ1-5
d_call: .
cdr3_nt: TGTGCCAGCAGCTCACAGGGTTTCAATCAGCCCCAGCATTTT
cdr3_aa: CASSSQGFNQPQHF

clone_size: .
v_call: TRBV9
j_call: TRBJ1-2
d_call: TRBD1
cdr3_nt: TGTGCCAGCAGCATGGGGACAGGCCTATATGGCTACACCTTC
cdr3_aa: CASSMGTGLYGYTF

clone_size: few
v_call: TRBV9
j_call: TRBJ2-3
d_call: TRBD2
cdr3_nt: TGTGCCAGCAGCGTAGTCCCGGGGGGAACCTATACGCAGTATTTT
cdr3_aa: CASSVVPGGTYTQYF

clone_size: .
v_call: TRBV5-8
j_call: TRBJ1-2
d_call: .
cdr3_nt: TGTGCCAGCAGCTATGGAAGGGCCGGGACCTATGGCTACACCTTC
cdr3_aa: CASSYGRAGTYGYTF

clone_size: few
v_call: TRBV4-3
j_call: TRBJ1-2
d_call: .
cdr3_nt: TGCGCCAGCAGCCAAGATCATCCAGGGTTGAACGGCTACACCTTC
cdr3_aa: CASSQDHPGLNGYTF

clone_size: once
v_call: TRBV7-2
j_call: TRBJ2-5
d_call: .
cdr3_nt: TGTGCCAGCAGTCCAGGGAGAGAGACCCAGTACTTC
cdr3_aa: CASSPGRETQYF

clone_size: few
v_call: TRBV5-1
j_call: TRBJ1-5
d_call: .
cdr3_nt: TGCGCCAGCAGTGGGGATGGCAATCAGCCCCAGCATTTT
cdr3_aa: CASSGDGNQPQHF

clone_size: few
v_call: TRBV9
j_call: TRBJ1-4
d_call: .
cdr3_nt: TGTGTCTCAGGGCCGGGGGAAAAACTGTTTTTT
cdr3_aa: CVSGPGEKLFF

clone_size: .
v_call: TRBV4-3
j_call: TRBJ1-4
d_call: TRBD1
cdr3_nt: TGCGCCAGCAGCCAAAGTGGGGGGACAGGGAATAATGAAAAACTGTTTTTT
cdr3_aa: CASSQSGGTGNNEKLFF

clone_size: few
v_call: TRBV5-6
j_call: TRBJ1-6
d_call: .
cdr3_nt: TGTGCCAGCAGCCCAGGGTATTCACCCCTCCACTTT
cdr3_aa: CASSPGYSPLHF

clone_size: .
v_call: TRBV29-1
j_call: TRBJ1-5
d_call: .
cdr3_nt: TGCAGCGTGGCCGGGACACTCAATCAGCCCCAGCATTTT
cdr3_aa: CSVAGTLNQPQHF

clone_size: .
v_call: TRBV29-1
j_call: TRBJ2-1
d_call: .
cdr3_nt: TGCAGCGTTGACCCCTCTAGGCGTAGCTCCTACAATGAGCAGTTCTTC
cdr3_aa: CSVDPSRRSSYNEQFF